This entry concerns a single T cell receptor (beta chain). As yet, its antigen is unknown. Researchers reported sorting CD4+ naive, central memory, regulatory and stem cell-like memory cells via CD45RO/CCR7/CD25/CD127/CD95/CD27. The V and J ends lost 4 bases and 6 bases, in that order; junction bases with no gene match: 8. Germline assignment: CDR1 SGHRS and CDR2 YFSETQ. This CDR3 has 14 residues. These data come from a study of beta chain features in type 1 diabetes. Overall study results and limits: For Type 1 diabetes patients, all four CD4+ subsets carried TCRB CDR3s that were moderately but significantly shorter.

Of the isolated RNA, all was reverse transcribed, and so the sequenced material was expressed TCRB transcripts. Sequenced by immunoSEQ multiplex PCR; TCRdb stores in-frame clones only, minus some. The sample includes 200,000 to 250,000 clones, 9.6% of them seen just once. This chain links TRBV5-1 with TRBJ1-1; 8 bases align to TRBD1. This receptor was taken from a woman in her late teens or twenties in good health. Sequenced: naive CD4+ T cells from blood. CDR3 protein: CASSRRDRSAEAFF. CDR3 nucleotides: TGCGCCAGCAGCCGGCGGGACAGGTCGGCTGAAGCTTTCTTT.